Listed here are 30 T cell receptor beta chains from one sample, sequenced in a study of blood T cell repertoires in COVID-19. Produced via immunoSEQ multiplex PCR; TCRdb's table is partial and in-frame only. This table has about 91,000 clones, 70% to 90% appearing once. The source material was peripheral blood. These receptors were taken from a woman over 75 with active COVID-19.

The V and J genes are TRBV5-8 and TRBJ2-3; TRBD2 agrees at 10 bases. Per germline, CDR1 SGHTS and CDR2 YDEGEE. The trim removed 0 bases at V and 7 bases at J, leaving 5 bases unmatched. The CDR3 runs to 15 residues. CDR3 sequence: CASSLDSGRTNTQYF. In DNA, the CDR3 is TGTGCCAGCAGCTTGGATAGCGGGAGGACGAATACGCAGTATTTT.

V usage is TRBV7-3 and J usage is TRBJ2-2; D is possibly TRBD2 (6 bases). V lost 5 bases, J lost 4 bases, and 23 bases lay in between. The V gene's germline CDR1 is SGHTA and CDR2 FQGTGA. The CDR3 runs 18 residues. CDR3 coding DNA: TGTGCCAGCAGCCCCGGAGGTAGCGGAGCCGTAGGCACCGGGGAGCTGTTTTTT. It encodes CASSPGGSGAVGTGELFF.

This sequence joins TRBV27 and TRBJ2-1, with TRBD2 as a possible D gene (6 bases). V was clipped by 6 bases and J by 5 bases, with 11 bases between them. The V gene's germline CDR1 is MNHEY and CDR2 SMNVEV (reference sequence). The CDR3 has 13 residues. CDR3 coding DNA: TGTGCCAGCAGATACGGGACTGACAATGAGCAGTTCTTC. Translation: CASRYGTDNEQFF.

J is TRBJ2-5 and V is TRBV7-6; TRBD1 matches 8 bases. The germline V gene encodes CDR1 SGHVS and CDR2 FNYEAQ. Germline trimming cut 4 bases from V and 3 bases from J; bases unmatched to any gene: 7. The CDR3 contains 15 residues. CDR3 coding DNA: TGTGCCAGCAGCTCCCCTCAGGGGGCGGAAGAGACCCAGTACTTC. This translates into CASSSPQGAEETQYF. The full variable domain, in which reference TRBV7-6 and TRBJ2-5 provide the parts outside the CDR3, is GAGVSQSPRYKVTKRGQDVALRCDPISGHVSLYWYRQALGQGPEFLTYFNYEAQQDKSGLPNDRFSAERPEGSISTLTIQRTEQRDSAMYRCASSSPQGAEETQYFGPGTRLLVL.

The rearrangement uses TRBV23-1 and TRBJ2-7, with a possible D match to TRBD1 (6 bases). TRBV23-1 is labeled an ORF, and its function is uncertain. Trimming took off 3 bases at V and 0 bases at J, with 15 bases between the two ends. The CDR3 runs 16 residues. CDR3 in DNA: TGCGCCAGCAGTCACCCCACAGGGTACCACTCCTACGAGCAGTACTTC. Amino acid sequence: CASSHPTGYHSYEQYF.

The genes are TRBV10-3 and TRBJ2-7, with TRBD1 matching over 7 bases. The junction had 6 bases not matched to a gene; V was cut back by 4 bases and J by 3 bases. Germline CDR1 and CDR2: ENHRY and SYGVKD. The CDR3 totals 14 residues. CDR3 sequence (DNA): TGTGCCATCAGTGGACAGGGCCCCAACTACGAGCAGTACTTC. Protein: CAISGQGPNYEQYF.

The rearrangement joins TRBV6-5 to TRBJ1-5, with 7 nucleotides matching TRBD1. This CDR3 has 15 amino acids. The V segment lost 3 bases and the J segment 4 bases; nucleotides outside the gene matches: 6. Germline V gene lookup returns CDR1 MNHEY and CDR2 SVGAGI. The CDR3 DNA is TGTGCCAGCAGTTATTCACCGACAGGGAATCAGCCCCAGCATTTT. It yields the protein CASSYSPTGNQPQHF.

J is TRBJ2-3 and V is TRBV6-1; D remains unclear. The CDR3 consists of 15 residues. Germline V gene sequence: CDR1 MNHNS, CDR2 SASEGT. V was cut by 1 base and J by 1 base, with 9 bases left in between. CDR3 sequence (DNA): TGTGCCAGCAGTGAAGTATACACCCGCACAGATACGCAGTATTTT. This gives the protein CASSEVYTRTDTQYF.

This clone came up once. This chain connects TRBV6-6 to TRBJ2-7; tentatively, D is TRBD1 (8 bases). There are 14 residues in the CDR3. Per germline, CDR1 MNHNY and CDR2 SVGAGI (reference sequence). Trimming left V 2 bases short and J 5 bases short, with 13 bases between. The CDR3 loop is CASSYRTGTNEQYF. In nucleotides, the CDR3 is TGTGCCAGCAGTTACCGGACAGGGACTAACGAGCAGTACTTC.

This rearrangement joins TRBV4-1 to TRBJ2-1; 8 nucleotides agree with TRBD2. Germline V gene sequence: CDR1 MGHRA, CDR2 YSYEKL. This CDR3 is 14 amino acids long. Losses at the gene ends were 5 bases for V and 5 bases for J; bases not matched to a gene: 5. The DNA for the CDR3 is TGCGCCAGCAGCAAGAGCGGGAGTGACAATGAGCAGTTCTTC. Protein: CASSKSGSDNEQFF.

The chain has TRBV28 and TRBJ1-4; 8 nucleotides agree with TRBD1. The CDR3 contains 17 residues. J gave up 8 bases and V 4 bases, and 15 bases lay outside the gene matches. Per germline, CDR1 MDHEN and CDR2 SYDVKM. In DNA, the CDR3 is TGTGCCAGCAGTTCGGGGGCAACAGGGGGACTATACGAAAAACTGTTTTTT. This sequence encodes CASSSGATGGLYEKLFF.

This chain uses TRBV18 with TRBJ2-2, with TRBD2 as a possible D gene (5 bases). Germline CDR1 reads KGHSH; CDR2 reads LQKENI. With 0 bases removed from V and 3 bases from J, the gap between germline ends came to 8 bases. The CDR3 totals 15 residues. CDR3 residues: CASSPPSGYTGELFF. CDR3 in DNA: TGTGCCAGCTCACCACCGAGCGGATACACCGGGGAGCTGTTTTTT. The whole variable domain, filled in from reference TRBV18 and TRBJ2-2, reads NAGVMQNPRHLVRRRGQEARLRCSPMKGHSHVYWYRQLPEEGLKFMVYLQKENIIDESGMPKERFSAEFPKEGPSILRIQQVVRGDSAAYFCASSPPSGYTGELFFGEGSRLTVL.

The genes are TRBV28 and TRBJ1-4; the D gene is possibly TRBD1 (5 bases). Trimming shortened V by 7 bases and J by 7 bases, and 16 bases separated the two germline ends. This CDR3 is 14 amino acids long. Germline V gives CDR1 MDHEN, CDR2 SYDVKM. The CDR3 region is CASTTGVSGEKLFF. The CDR3 coding sequence is TGTGCCAGCACCACGGGGGTTTCCGGTGAAAAACTGTTTTTT. The whole variable domain, remainder taken from reference TRBV28 and TRBJ1-4, is DVKVTQSSRYLVKRTGEKVFLECVQDMDHENMFWYRQDPGLGLRLIYFSYDVKMKEKGDIPEGYSVSREKKERFSLILESASTNQTSMYLCASTTGVSGEKLFFGSGTQLSVL.

The chain has TRBV28 and TRBJ2-7; maybe TRBD1 (5 bases). Germline CDR1 reads MDHEN; CDR2 reads SYDVKM. V was shortened by 2 bases and J by 0 bases, with 11 bases between the two germline ends. This CDR3 region has 15 residues. The CDR3 region has the DNA TGTGCCAGCAGTTTACACAGGTCCTACTCCTACGAGCAGTACTTC. It codes for CASSLHRSYSYEQYF.

The V and J genes are TRBV7-3 and TRBJ2-1; 9 bases agree with TRBD2. J lost 9 bases, V lost 2 bases, and 11 bases had no gene match. In germline, CDR1 is SGHTA, CDR2 FQGTGA. The length of the CDR3 is 16 residues. This CDR3 is CASSLGGRDGGGEQFF. The DNA for the CDR3 is TGTGCCAGCAGCTTAGGCGGGAGGGATGGCGGAGGTGAGCAGTTCTTC.

CDR3 amino acids: CASSYRGQYF. The CDR3 DNA follows: TGTGCCAGCAGCTACAGGGGGCAGTACTTC. The chain links TRBV27 to TRBJ2-7; the match to TRBD1 covers 7 bases. The CDR3 spans 10 residues. J was trimmed by 9 bases and V by 6 bases; bases with no gene match: 2. Per the germline V gene, CDR1 is MNHEY and CDR2 is SMNVEV (reference sequence).

The sample holds one count of this clone. The chain joins TRBV28 to TRBJ2-7; TRBD2 is a possible D gene (5 bases). Between the trimmed V and J ends, which lost 2 bases and 7 bases, there was a span of 9 bases. Germline CDR1 MDHEN, CDR2 SYDVKM. This CDR3 has 12 amino acids. CDR3 residues: CASSLGRREQYF. The CDR3 DNA sequence: TGTGCCAGCAGTTTAGGTCGGAGGGAGCAGTACTTC.

This chain connects TRBV24-1 to TRBJ2-7; 10 nucleotides align to TRBD1. With 10 bases clipped from V and 4 bases from J, the junction kept 18 bases outside the gene matches. The CDR3 runs to 17 residues. Germline CDR1 and CDR2: KGHDR and SFDVKD. CDR3 residues: CATNRDRGSAGGYEQYF. In nucleotides, the CDR3 is TGTGCCACAAACCGGGACAGGGGTTCGGCGGGAGGTTACGAGCAGTACTTC.

V gene TRBV6-2 or TRBV6-3 combines with J gene TRBJ2-7, with 8 nucleotides matching TRBD1. Per germline, CDR1 MNHEY and CDR2 SVGEGT. V dropped 6 bases and J dropped 2; count of bases not matched to a gene: 9. The CDR3 has 15 residues. This chain's CDR3 is CASSRAGQVTYEQYF. The CDR3 DNA sequence: TGTGCCAGCAGCCGCGCGGGACAGGTTACCTACGAGCAGTACTTC.

This chain uses TRBV4-1 with TRBJ2-1, with 10 nucleotides matching TRBD2. V dropped 4 bases and J dropped 3; count of bases not matched to a gene: 6. Germline V CDR1 and CDR2: MGHRA, YSYEKL. This CDR3 contains 16 residues. This CDR3 reads CASSLPSGRGYNEQFF. The CDR3 DNA follows: TGCGCCAGCAGCCTACCTAGCGGGAGAGGCTACAATGAGCAGTTCTTC.

The V gene is TRBV21-1, the J gene TRBJ1-1; the table calls TRBD1, which could not be checked here. TRBV21-1 is marked as a pseudogene. The CDR3 runs 16 residues. CDR3 bases: TGTGCCAGCAGCATCCTCCGGGACAGGGGAGACACTGAAGCTTTCTTT. The encoded protein is CASSILRDRGDTEAFF.

The chain carries TRBV28 and TRBJ2-7; D ambiguous. The CDR3 is 13 residues long. CDR1 and CDR2 from the germline V gene are MDHEN and SYDVKM. Trimming removed 3 bases from V and 6 bases from J, with 12 bases in between. The CDR3 DNA reads as TGTGCCAGCAGTTTCCCCAACCCGGGCGAGCAGTACTTC. It yields the protein CASSFPNPGEQYF.

V is TRBV12-5 and J is TRBJ2-3; 7 bases line up with TRBD2. The CDR3 is 18 residues long. V shed 6 bases, J shed 8 bases, and the junction held 23 bases outside the gene matches. Germline CDR1 reads LGHNT; CDR2 reads FRNRAP. The CDR3 loop reads CASGELGGCGRGVSTQYF. CDR3 in DNA: TGTGCTAGTGGGGAACTTGGTGGGTGCGGGAGAGGGGTGAGTACGCAGTATTTT.

The chain links TRBV3-1 (or the pseudogene TRBV3-2) to TRBJ2-1; 7 bases line up with TRBD1. Unmatched junction bases numbered 10, after V lost 4 bases and J lost 7 bases. The CDR3 spans 15 residues. Germline V gives CDR1 LGHDT, CDR2 YNNKEL (reference sequence). This chain's CDR3 is CASSRRQGNVNEQFF. CDR3 DNA sequence: TGTGCCAGCAGCCGCCGACAGGGCAATGTGAATGAGCAGTTCTTC.

This clone appeared a few times. The chain employs TRBV10-3 and TRBJ1-4, with D maybe TRBD1 (6 bases). CDR3 size: 17 residues. With 2 bases removed from V and 0 bases from J, the gap between germline ends came to 13 bases. Germline V CDR1 and CDR2: ENHRY, SYGVKD. The chain's CDR3 is CAISEAGQRATNEKLFF. CDR3 sequence (DNA): TGTGCCATCAGTGAGGCCGGACAGCGTGCAACTAATGAAAAACTGTTTTTT.

The rearrangement joins TRBV7-2 to TRBJ2-7; no definite D call. V dropped 3 bases and J dropped 1 base, with 10 bases sitting between them. The CDR3 loop spans 14 amino acids. Germline CDR1 is SGHTA and CDR2 is FQGNSA. The CDR3 bases are TGTGCCAGCAGCTTGGGCAGAAAGTCCTACGAGCAGTACTTC. Translated, it gives CASSLGRKSYEQYF. Together with reference TRBV7-2 and TRBJ2-7, the CDR3 gives the full variable domain: GAGVSQSPSNKVTEKGKDVELRCDPISGHTALYWYRQSLGQGLEFLIYFQGNSAPDKSGLPSDRFSAERTGGSVSTLTIQRTQQEDSAVYLCASSLGRKSYEQYFGPGTRLTVT.

CDR3 region: CASSQDILDTDTQYF. CDR3 in DNA: TGCGCCAGCAGCCAAGATATCCTAGACACAGATACGCAGTATTTT. The rearrangement uses TRBV4-3 and TRBJ2-3, with D hard to call. V was trimmed by 0 bases and J by 2 bases, leaving 9 bases between them. CDR1 LGHNA and CDR2 YSLEER come from the germline V gene. There are 15 residues in the CDR3.

The chain couples TRBV6-2 or TRBV6-3 to TRBJ2-7, with TRBD1 as a possible D gene (6 bases). Germline CDR1 is MNHEY and CDR2 is SVGEGT. Trimming took off 5 bases at V and 1 base at J, with 15 bases between the two ends. The CDR3 loop spans 15 amino acids. The DNA for the CDR3 is TGTGCCAGCAGTACCCGACGAGGACAGTCCTACGAGCAGTACTTC. This translates into CASSTRRGQSYEQYF.

The chain employs TRBV10-3 and TRBJ1-1, with 10 bases identical to TRBD1. CDR1 and CDR2 from the germline V gene are ENHRY and SYGVKD. J was trimmed by 4 bases and V by 6 bases; bases with no gene match: 11. CDR3 size: 16 residues. CDR3 in DNA: TGTGCCATCAGGGCCGGGACAGGGGATGGATTCACTGAAGCTTTCTTT. As protein: CAIRAGTGDGFTEAFF.

The gene calls are TRBV2 and TRBJ2-7; 9 positions match TRBD2. The V gene's germline CDR1 is SNHLY and CDR2 FYNNEI. With 4 bases clipped from V and 3 bases from J, the junction kept 7 bases outside the gene matches. This CDR3 spans 15 amino acids. This CDR3 is CASSARTSAHYEQYF. The CDR3 DNA follows: TGTGCCAGCAGTGCCCGGACTAGCGCCCACTACGAGCAGTACTTC.